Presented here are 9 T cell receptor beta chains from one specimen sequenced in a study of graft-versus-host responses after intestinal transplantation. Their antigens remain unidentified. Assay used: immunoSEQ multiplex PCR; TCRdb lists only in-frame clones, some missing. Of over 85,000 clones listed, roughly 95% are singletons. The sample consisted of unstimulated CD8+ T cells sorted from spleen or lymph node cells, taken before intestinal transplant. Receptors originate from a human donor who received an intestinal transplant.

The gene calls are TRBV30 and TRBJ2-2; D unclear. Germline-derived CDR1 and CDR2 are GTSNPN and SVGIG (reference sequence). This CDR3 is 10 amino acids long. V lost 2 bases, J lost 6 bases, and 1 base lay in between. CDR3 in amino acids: CAWSSGELFF. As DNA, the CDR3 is TGTGCCTGGAGTTCCGGGGAGCTGTTTTTT. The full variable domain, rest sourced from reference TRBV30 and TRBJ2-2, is SQTIHQWPATLVQPVGSPLSLECTVEGTSNPNLYWYRQAAGRGLQLLFYSVGIGQISSEVPQNLSASRPQDRQFILSSKKLLLSDSGFYLCAWSSGELFFGEGSRLTVL.

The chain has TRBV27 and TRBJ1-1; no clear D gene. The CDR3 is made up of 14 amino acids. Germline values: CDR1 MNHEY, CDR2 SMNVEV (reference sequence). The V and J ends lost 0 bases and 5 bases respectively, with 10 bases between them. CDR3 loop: CASSLSLRGTEAFF. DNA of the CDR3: TGTGCCAGCAGTTTATCGTTACGTGGGACTGAAGCTTTCTTT.

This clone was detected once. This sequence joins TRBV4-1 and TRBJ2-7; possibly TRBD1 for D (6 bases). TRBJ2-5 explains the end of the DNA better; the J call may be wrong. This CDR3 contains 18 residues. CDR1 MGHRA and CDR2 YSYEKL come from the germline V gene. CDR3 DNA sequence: TGCGCCAGCAGCCAAGGTTGGGGACACGATAATAGTCAAGAGACCCAGTACTTC. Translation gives CASSQGWGHDNSQETQYF.

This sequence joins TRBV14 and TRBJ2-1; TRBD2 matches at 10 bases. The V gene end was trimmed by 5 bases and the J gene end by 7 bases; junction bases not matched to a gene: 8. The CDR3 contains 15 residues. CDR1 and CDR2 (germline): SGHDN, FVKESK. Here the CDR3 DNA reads TGTGCCAGCAGCGGGCTAGCGGGAGTAATAAATGAGCAGTTCTTC. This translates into CASSGLAGVINEQFF. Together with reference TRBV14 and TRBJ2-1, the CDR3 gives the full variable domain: EAGVTQFPSHSVIEKGQTVTLRCDPISGHDNLYWYRRVMGKEIKFLLHFVKESKQDESGMPNNRFLAERTGGTYSTLKVQPAELEDSGVYFCASSGLAGVINEQFFGPGTRLTVL.

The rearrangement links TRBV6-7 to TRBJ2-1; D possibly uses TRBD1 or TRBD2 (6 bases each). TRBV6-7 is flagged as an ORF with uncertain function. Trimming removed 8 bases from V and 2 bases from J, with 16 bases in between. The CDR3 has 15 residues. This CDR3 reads CASPKGGSTYNEQFF. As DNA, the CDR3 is TGTGCCAGCCCAAAAGGGGGGTCCACCTACAATGAGCAGTTCTTC.

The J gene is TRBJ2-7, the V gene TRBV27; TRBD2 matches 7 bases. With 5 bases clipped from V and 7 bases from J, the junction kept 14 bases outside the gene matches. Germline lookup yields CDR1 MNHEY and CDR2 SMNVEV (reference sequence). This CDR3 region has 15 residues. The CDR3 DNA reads TGTGCCAGCAGTCCCCCGGGGGGACCCAGTGGGGAGCAGTACTTC. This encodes CASSPPGGPSGEQYF.

CDR3 bases: TGTGCCAGCAGTTTAGGGGGTGGACAGACAGAGACCCAGTACTTC. Translation gives CASSLGGGQTETQYF. This chain uses TRBV27 with TRBJ2-5; the D gene is possibly TRBD1 (6 bases). The CDR3 extends over 15 amino acids. V lost 2 bases to trimming and J lost 4 bases, with 14 bases between them. Germline V lookup: CDR1 MNHEY, CDR2 SMNVEV (reference sequence).

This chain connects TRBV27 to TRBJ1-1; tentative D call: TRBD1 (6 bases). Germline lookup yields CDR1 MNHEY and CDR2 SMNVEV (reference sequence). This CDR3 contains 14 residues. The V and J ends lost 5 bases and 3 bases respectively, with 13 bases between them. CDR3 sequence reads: CASSIRGSYTEAFF. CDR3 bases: TGTGCCAGCAGTATCAGGGGTTCGTACACTGAAGCTTTCTTT.

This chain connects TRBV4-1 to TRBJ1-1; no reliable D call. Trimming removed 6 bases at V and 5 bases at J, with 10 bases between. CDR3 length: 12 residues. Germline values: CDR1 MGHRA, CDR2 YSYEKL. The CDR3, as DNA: TGCGCCAGCAGTTACGCTGGTACTGAAGCTTTCTTT. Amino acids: CASSYAGTEAFF.